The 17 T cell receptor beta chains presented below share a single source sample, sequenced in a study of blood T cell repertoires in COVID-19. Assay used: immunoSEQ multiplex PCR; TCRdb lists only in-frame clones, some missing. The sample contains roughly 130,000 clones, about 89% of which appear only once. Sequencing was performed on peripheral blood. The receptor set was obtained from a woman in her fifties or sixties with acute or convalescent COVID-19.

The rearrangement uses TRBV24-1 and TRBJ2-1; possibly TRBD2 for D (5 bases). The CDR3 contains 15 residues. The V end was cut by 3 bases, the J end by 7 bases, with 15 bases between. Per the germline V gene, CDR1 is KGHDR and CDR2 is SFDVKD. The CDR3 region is CATSDPAEVANEQFF. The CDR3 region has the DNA TGTGCCACCAGTGATCCCGCGGAGGTGGCGAATGAGCAGTTCTTC.

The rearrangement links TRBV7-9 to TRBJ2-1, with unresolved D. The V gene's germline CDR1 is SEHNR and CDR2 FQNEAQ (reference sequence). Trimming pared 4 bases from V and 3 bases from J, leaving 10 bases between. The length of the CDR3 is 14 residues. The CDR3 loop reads CASSSPPLYNEQFF. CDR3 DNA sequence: TGTGCCAGCAGCTCTCCCCCCCTCTACAATGAGCAGTTCTTC.

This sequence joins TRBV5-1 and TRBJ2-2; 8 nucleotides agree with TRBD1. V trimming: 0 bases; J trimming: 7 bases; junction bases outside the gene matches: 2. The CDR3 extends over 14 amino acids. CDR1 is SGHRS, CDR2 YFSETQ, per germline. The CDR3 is CASSLGQGFGELFF. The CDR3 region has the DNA TGCGCCAGCAGCTTGGGACAGGGGTTCGGGGAGCTGTTTTTT. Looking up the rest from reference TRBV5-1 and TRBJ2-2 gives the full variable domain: KAGVTQTPRYLIKTRGQQVTLSCSPISGHRSVSWYQQTPGQGLQFLFEYFSETQRNKGNFPGRFSGRQFSNSRSEMNVSTLELGDSALYLCASSLGQGFGELFFGEGSRLTVL.

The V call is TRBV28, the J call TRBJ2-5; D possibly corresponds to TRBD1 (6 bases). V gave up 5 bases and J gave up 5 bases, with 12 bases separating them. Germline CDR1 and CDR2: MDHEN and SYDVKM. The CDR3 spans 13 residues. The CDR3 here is CASSLGHLETQYF. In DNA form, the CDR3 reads TGTGCCAGCAGTCTGGGACATTTGGAGACCCAGTACTTC.

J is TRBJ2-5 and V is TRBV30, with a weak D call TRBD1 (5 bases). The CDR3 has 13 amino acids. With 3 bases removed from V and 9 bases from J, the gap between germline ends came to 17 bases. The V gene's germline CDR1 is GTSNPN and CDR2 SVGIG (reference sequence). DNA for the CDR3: TGTGCCTGGAGAGGGGTAACAGCCCAGGCCCAGTACTTC. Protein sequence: CAWRGVTAQAQYF.

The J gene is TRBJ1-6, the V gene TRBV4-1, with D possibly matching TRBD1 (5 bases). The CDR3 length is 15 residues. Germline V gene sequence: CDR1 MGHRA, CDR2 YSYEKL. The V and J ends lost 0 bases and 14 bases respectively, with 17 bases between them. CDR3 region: CASSQEPSAGVALHF. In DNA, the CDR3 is TGCGCCAGCAGCCAAGAGCCCTCGGCGGGGGTCGCCCTCCACTTT.

The CDR3 DNA sequence: TGCGCCAGCCTACAGGGGATAGATAATTCACCCCTCCACTTT. This translates into CASLQGIDNSPLHF. This chain joins TRBV10-1 and TRBJ1-6, with 7 bases matching TRBD1. The CDR3 is made up of 14 amino acids. V shed 8 bases, J shed 5 bases, and the junction held 6 bases outside the gene matches. Per the germline V gene, CDR1 is WNHNN and CDR2 is SYGVQD (reference sequence).

The CDR3: CASSLPESGQPQHF. CDR3 DNA: TGTGCCAGCAGCCTACCGGAGAGCGGACAGCCCCAGCATTTT. The chain uses TRBV5-5 and TRBJ1-5; D is uncertain. Trimming removed 4 bases at V and 7 bases at J, with 15 bases between. Germline CDR1 SGHKS, CDR2 YYEKEE (reference sequence). This CDR3 is 14 amino acids long.

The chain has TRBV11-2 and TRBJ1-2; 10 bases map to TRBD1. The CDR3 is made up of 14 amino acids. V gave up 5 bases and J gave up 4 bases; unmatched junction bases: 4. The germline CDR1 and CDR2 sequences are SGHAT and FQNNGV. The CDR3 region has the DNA TGTGCCAGCAGCCTCGGACAGGGGGGCTATGGCTACACCTTC. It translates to CASSLGQGGYGYTF.

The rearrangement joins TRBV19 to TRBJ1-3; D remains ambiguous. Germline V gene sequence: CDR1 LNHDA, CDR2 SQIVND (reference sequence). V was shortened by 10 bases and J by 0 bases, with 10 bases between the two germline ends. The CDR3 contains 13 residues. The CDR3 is CATSTYSGNTIYF. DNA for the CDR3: TGTGCCACGAGTACGTACTCTGGAAACACCATATATTTT.

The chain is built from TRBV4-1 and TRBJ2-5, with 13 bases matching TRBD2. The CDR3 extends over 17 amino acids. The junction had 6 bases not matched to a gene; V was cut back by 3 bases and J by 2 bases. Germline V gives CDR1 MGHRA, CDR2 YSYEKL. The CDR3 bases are TGCGCCAGCAGCCAGTCTCCGGGACTAGCGGGACAAGAGACCCAGTACTTC. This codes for CASSQSPGLAGQETQYF.

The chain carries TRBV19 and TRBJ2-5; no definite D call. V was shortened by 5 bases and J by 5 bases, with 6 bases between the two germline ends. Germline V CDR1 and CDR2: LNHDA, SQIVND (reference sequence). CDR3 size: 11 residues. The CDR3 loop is CASSVRETQYF. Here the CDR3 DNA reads TGTGCCAGTAGTGTCCGGGAGACCCAGTACTTC.

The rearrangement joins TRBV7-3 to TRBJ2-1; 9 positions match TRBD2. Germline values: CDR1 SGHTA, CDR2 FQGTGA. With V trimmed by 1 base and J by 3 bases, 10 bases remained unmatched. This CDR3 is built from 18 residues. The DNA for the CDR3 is TGTGCCAGCAGCTTAATCCGACTTAGCGGGAGAGGCTACAATGAGCAGTTCTTC. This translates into CASSLIRLSGRGYNEQFF.

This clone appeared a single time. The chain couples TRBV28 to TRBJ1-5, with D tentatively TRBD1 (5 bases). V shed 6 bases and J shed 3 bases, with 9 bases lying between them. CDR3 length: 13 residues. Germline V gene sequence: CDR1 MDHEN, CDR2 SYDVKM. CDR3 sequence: CASRGGANQPQHF. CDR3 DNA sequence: TGTGCCAGCAGAGGAGGGGCCAATCAGCCCCAGCATTTT. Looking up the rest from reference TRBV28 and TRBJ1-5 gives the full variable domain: DVKVTQSSRYLVKRTGEKVFLECVQDMDHENMFWYRQDPGLGLRLIYFSYDVKMKEKGDIPEGYSVSREKKERFSLILESASTNQTSMYLCASRGGANQPQHFGDGTRLSIL.

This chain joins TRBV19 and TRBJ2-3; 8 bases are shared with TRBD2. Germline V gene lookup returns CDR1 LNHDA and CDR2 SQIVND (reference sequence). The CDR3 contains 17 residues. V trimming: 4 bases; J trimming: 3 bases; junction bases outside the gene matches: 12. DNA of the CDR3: TGTGCCAGTAGTAGCCACTGGACTAGCCGTAATACAGATACGCAGTATTTT. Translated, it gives CASSSHWTSRNTDTQYF. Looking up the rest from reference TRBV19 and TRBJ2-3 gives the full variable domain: DGGITQSPKYLFRKEGQNVTLSCEQNLNHDAMYWYRQDPGQGLRLIYYSQIVNDFQKGDIAEGYSVSREKKESFPLTVTSAQKNPTAFYLCASSSHWTSRNTDTQYFGPGTRLTVL.

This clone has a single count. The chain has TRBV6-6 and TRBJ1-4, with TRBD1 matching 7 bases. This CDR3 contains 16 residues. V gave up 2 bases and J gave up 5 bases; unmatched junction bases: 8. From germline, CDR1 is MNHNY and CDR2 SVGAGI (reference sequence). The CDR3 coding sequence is TGTGCCAGCAGTTACGCCGGACAGGAGGACAATGAAAAACTGTTTTTT. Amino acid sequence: CASSYAGQEDNEKLFF.

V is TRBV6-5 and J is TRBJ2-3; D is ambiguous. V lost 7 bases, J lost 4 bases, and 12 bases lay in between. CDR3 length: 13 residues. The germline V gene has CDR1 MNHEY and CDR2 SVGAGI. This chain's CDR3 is CASTNYSPDTQYF. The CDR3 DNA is TGTGCCAGCACTAATTATTCCCCAGATACGCAGTATTTT.